This is a list of T cell receptor beta chains from one sample in a study of T cells in Graves' hyperthyroidism and ophthalmopathy. TCRdb called the multiplex PCR reads again in MiXCR, with one record for every CDR3 protein. Of 750,000 to 900,000 distinct CDR3 sequences in the sample, 38% were seen once. The sample comprised blood. All receptors derive from a young man with Graves' hyperthyroidism. The CDR3 runs from the conserved cysteine through the conserved F or W. Fields, in order: J gene, D gene, V gene, CDR3 protein. A D gene is named only where the DNA matches it firmly.

>TRBJ2-7|.|TRBV9
CASSVWDGSYEQYF
>TRBJ2-6|.|TRBV7-9
CASSLWDNVLTF
>TRBJ1-1|.|TRBV5-5
CASSPAGAPNTEAFF
>TRBJ1-1|TRBD1|TRBV20-1
CSASGQGTTEAFF
>TRBJ1-1|.|TRBV11-2
CASSQTGSGVAFF
>TRBJ1-2|.|TRBV12-3/TRBV12-4
CASIPSGGVDGYTF
>TRBJ1-5|.|TRBV5-8
CASSLGGTSYSNQPQHF
>TRBJ2-7|.|TRBV11-2
CASSQEAVGPYEQYF
>TRBJ1-5|.|TRBV12-3/TRBV12-4
CASIYSNQPQHF
>TRBJ1-5|.|TRBV4-1
CASSQVGREANQPQHF
>TRBJ1-1|TRBD1|TRBV7-2
CASSTGDTSGMNTEAFF
>TRBJ2-7|TRBD2|TRBV20-1
CSASQEGTSGSYEQYF
>TRBJ1-5|TRBD1|TRBV15
CATSSRDRDQPQHF
>TRBJ2-2|TRBD1|TRBV20-1
CSASRDRGSTGELFF
>TRBJ1-3|.|TRBV7-3
CASSLTLTEDALPREYNTIYF
>TRBJ2-7|.|TRBV7-6
CASSRGLGGEQYF
>TRBJ2-5|TRBD2|TRBV9
CASSPGVSGGIETQYF
>TRBJ2-2|.|TRBV10-3
CAISEGTAYTGELFF
>TRBJ1-1|.|TRBV19
CASFLAANTEAFF
>TRBJ1-2|.|TRBV9
CASSVAEQGYGYTF
>TRBJ2-3|.|TRBV29-1
CSVDGLAVDFTDTQYF
>TRBJ1-6|TRBD1|TRBV15
CATSRDTGGSSYHSPLHF